Listed here is a single T cell receptor beta chain. Its antigen target is currently unknown. No quality values exist for individual bases; no much larger clone is one base distant. TCRbeta CDR3 regions were amplified from genomic DNA by means of the immunoSEQ Assay, a bias-controlled multiplex PCR. The published analysis was carried out like this. Within the assay, amplification of reference gene primers was used to estimate how many nucleated cells each sample contained. To quantify the absolute abundance of each unique TCRbeta CDR3 rearrangement, sequence reads were collapsed and filtered. For each sample, productive Simpson clonality was calculated as the square root of Simpson's diversity index across productive rearrangements. What TCRdb holds here is the immuneACCESS table cut down to in-frame rearrangements. Part of the clones is not present; checked against another copy, under half of the missing clones reflect an unresolved V gene, and the others are unexplained. The V and J calls and the clone size are those of that table, but D and trimming were determined from the DNA. The sample table contains a few hundred thousand clones; only one count was recorded for around 87% of them. Over 4% of the sample lies in the top ten.

One collaborating source in Seattle enrolled patients during active infection and followed them longitudinally through the course of disease. The collaborating institutions used their own protocols to collect whole blood in K2EDTA tubes. Collaborator samples were shipped for TCRbeta analysis as frozen whole blood, isolated PBMCs, or DNA extracted from either sample type. This record comes from a study of blood T cell repertoires in COVID-19 (dated by TCRdb to 2018 to 2020). General notes on the study: The collaborator samples originated in the United States, Italy and Spain and spanned the acute and convalescent phases of COVID-19. Nearly every sample came with metadata listing a de-identified subject ID, COVID-19 status, age in years and sex. Samples came from the ongoing ImmuneRACE study (first 160 participants) plus 1,254 subjects from 6 global collaborators. The material from the prospective study consisted of cDNA or gDNA derived from T cells, B-cell-depleted T cells, or PBMCs. The repertoires were made available in a free public database intended to serve as a resource for research on the immune response to SARS-CoV-2. Subjects who had been exposed to COVID-19, were actively infected with it, or had recovered from it provided the deeply sampled blood TCRbeta repertoires that made up the dataset. Where available, HLA class I and class II types were taken from metadata supplied by the sample provider and were not determined by assay-based typing. Results and caveats for the whole study, not just this receptor: The quantity of clinical and demographic metadata differed by source and by participant and was supplied without curation.

Deletion took 1 base off V and 0 bases off J, with a span of 14 bases between the germline ends. CDR1 and CDR2, looked up from the germline V gene (reference sequence), are SEHNR and FQNEAQ. From the cysteine up to the phenylalanine, the CDR3 has a length of 17 residues. Here the CDR3 DNA is all that survives: 51 bases in frame from base 1. The sample was peripheral blood. The receptor was isolated from an older woman with COVID-19, enrolled during active disease. In this chain, TRBV7-9 is recombined with TRBJ2-3, and perhaps TRBD2 as D gene, on 5 matching bases. The nucleotide sequence reads TGTGCCAGCAGCTTAGTTCGAGCGGTACGAAGCACAGATACGCAGTATTTT. This encodes CASSLVRAVRSTDTQYF.